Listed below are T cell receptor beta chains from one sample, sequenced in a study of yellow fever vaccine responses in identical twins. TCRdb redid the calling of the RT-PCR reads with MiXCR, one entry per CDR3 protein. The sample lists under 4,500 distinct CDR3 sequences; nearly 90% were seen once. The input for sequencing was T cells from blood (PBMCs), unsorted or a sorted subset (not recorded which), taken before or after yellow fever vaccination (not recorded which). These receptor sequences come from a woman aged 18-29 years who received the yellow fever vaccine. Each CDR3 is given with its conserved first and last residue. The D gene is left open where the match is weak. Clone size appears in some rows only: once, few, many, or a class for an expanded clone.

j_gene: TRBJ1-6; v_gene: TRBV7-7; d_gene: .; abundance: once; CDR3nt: TGTGCTAGCAGCAGGGGTTTTGATTCACCCCTCCACTTT; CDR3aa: CASSRGFDSPLHF
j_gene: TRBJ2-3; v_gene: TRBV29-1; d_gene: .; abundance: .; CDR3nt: TGCAGCGTTGACGACAGTATGGATACGCAGTATTTT; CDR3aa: CSVDDSMDTQYF
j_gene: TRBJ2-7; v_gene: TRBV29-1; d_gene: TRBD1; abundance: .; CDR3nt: TGCAGCGTTGAAGAGGCAGGGGGCTTATACGAGCAGTACTTC; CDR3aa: CSVEEAGGLYEQYF
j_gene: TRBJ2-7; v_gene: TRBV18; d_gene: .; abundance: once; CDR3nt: TGTGCCAGCTCACCGTACCCTCCCGGGCCAACCTACGAGCAGTACTTC; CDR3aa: CASSPYPPGPTYEQYF
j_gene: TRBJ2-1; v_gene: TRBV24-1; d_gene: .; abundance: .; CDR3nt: TGTGCCACCAGTGATTCGAGAGGGGGAAGCTACAATGAGCAGTTCTTC; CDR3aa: CATSDSRGGSYNEQFF
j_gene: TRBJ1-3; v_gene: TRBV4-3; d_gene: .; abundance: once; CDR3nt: TGCGCCAGCAGCCAGGGACGGCTCTCTGGAAACGCCATATATTTT; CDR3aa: CASSQGRLSGNAIYF
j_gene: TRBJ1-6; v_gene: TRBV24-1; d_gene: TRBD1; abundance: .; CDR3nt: TGTGCCACCAGTGACCCCGCGGGACAGGGGATTCCCCTCCACTTT; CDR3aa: CATSDPAGQGIPLHF
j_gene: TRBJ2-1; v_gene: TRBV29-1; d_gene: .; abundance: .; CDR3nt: TGCAGCGTTGAAAACTACCAGCTAGAAACATACAATGAGCAGTTCTTC; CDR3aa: CSVENYQLETYNEQFF
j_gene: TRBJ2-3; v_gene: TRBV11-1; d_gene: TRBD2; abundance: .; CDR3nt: TGTGCCAGCAGCTTATCTCTAGCGGGCCGCACAGATACGCAGTATTTT; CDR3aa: CASSLSLAGRTDTQYF
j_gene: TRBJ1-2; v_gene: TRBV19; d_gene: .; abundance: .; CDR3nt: TGTGCCAGTAGTATCAGAGGGCGAGCGGATGGCTACACCTTC; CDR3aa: CASSIRGRADGYTF
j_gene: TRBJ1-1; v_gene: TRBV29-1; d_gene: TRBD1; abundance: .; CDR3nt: TGCAGCGTCCGGACAGGGATTGACACTGAAGCTTTCTTT; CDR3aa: CSVRTGIDTEAFF
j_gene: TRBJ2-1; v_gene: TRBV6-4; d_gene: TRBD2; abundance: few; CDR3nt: TGTGCCAGCAGTGACTCCCCCATCCGGGGGGGCCACAATGAGCAGTTCTTC; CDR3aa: CASSDSPIRGGHNEQFF
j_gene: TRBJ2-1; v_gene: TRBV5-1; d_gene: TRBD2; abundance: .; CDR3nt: TGCGCCAGCAGCAATTCGGGCGGGAGGGCGGACAATGAGCAGTTCTTC; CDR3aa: CASSNSGGRADNEQFF
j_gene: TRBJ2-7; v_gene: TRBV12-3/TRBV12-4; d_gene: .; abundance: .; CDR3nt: TGTGCCAGCAGGATCAACAGAAGATCCTACGAGCAGTACTTC; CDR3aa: CASRINRRSYEQYF
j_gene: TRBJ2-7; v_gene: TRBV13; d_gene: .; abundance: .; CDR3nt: TGTGCCAGCAGCTTAGGACAAAGCTACGAGCAGTACTTC; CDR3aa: CASSLGQSYEQYF
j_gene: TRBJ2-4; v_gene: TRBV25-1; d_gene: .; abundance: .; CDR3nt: TGTGCCAGCAGTGACAGTGCCTGGGTCTCCAAAAACATTCAGTACTTC; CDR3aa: CASSDSAWVSKNIQYF